The clone carrying this T cell receptor beta chain was picked up a small number of times. PCR employed 60 Vbeta and 13 Jbeta primers. TCRdb's copy holds only in-frame clones and misses some; the assay was immunoSEQ multiplex PCR. The sample has about 210,000 clones; approximately 83% are singletons. This specimen comes from a study of cytomegalovirus exposure and HLA in healthy donors. Germline V gene lookup returns CDR1 SGHDT and CDR2 YYEEEE. V was trimmed by 5 bases and J by 11 bases, leaving 14 bases between them. The CDR3 runs to 12 residues. This chain joins TRBV5-6 and TRBJ1-5; possibly TRBD1 for D (5 bases). The material sequenced was PBMCs. The receptor was derived from a woman aged 45 to 65 in good health and CMV-seropositive. The CDR3 is CASSYQGLAQHF. As DNA, the CDR3 is TGTGCCAGCAGTTATCAGGGTTTAGCCCAGCATTTT.